The 23 T cell receptor beta chains presented below share a single source sample, sequenced in a study of blood T cell repertoires in COVID-19. The table came from immunoSEQ multiplex PCR; TCRdb's copy has only in-frame clones and leaves some out. In the table there are some 150,000 clones, approximately 84% of which are singletons. Sequencing was carried out using peripheral blood. These receptor sequences come from a middle-aged man who had recovered from COVID-19.

The rearrangement joins TRBV5-5 to TRBJ2-5, with a weak D call TRBD1 (6 bases). CDR1 is SGHKS and CDR2 is YYEKEE in the germline V gene (reference sequence). This CDR3 has 16 amino acids. V gave up 0 bases and J gave up 5 bases, with 17 bases separating them. The CDR3 DNA reads as TGTGCCAGCAGCTTGGGTGGCCTCGGCAGGGGCGAGACCCAGTACTTC. Translated, it gives CASSLGGLGRGETQYF.

The chain carries TRBV7-9 and TRBJ2-7, with 8 bases that match TRBD1. CDR3 length equals 13 residues. With V trimmed by 2 bases and J by 4 bases, 1 base remained unmatched. Looked up from germline, CDR1 is SEHNR and CDR2 is FQNEAQ (reference sequence). The CDR3 sequence is CASSLNRGYEQYF. The CDR3 coding sequence is TGTGCCAGCAGCTTAAACAGGGGGTACGAGCAGTACTTC.

The chain uses TRBV9 and TRBJ2-5; D is possibly TRBD1 (6 bases). V gave up 1 base and J gave up 2 bases, with 12 bases separating them. Germline loops: CDR1 SGDLS, CDR2 YYNGEE. This CDR3 contains 15 residues. The CDR3 region has the DNA TGTGCCAGCAGCGTAACAGGGTGGACGCAAGAGACCCAGTACTTC. Its translation is CASSVTGWTQETQYF.

The V and J genes are TRBV5-5 and TRBJ2-7; 7 bases agree with TRBD2. Per the germline V gene, CDR1 is SGHKS and CDR2 is YYEKEE (reference sequence). Losses at the gene ends were 4 bases for V and 4 bases for J; bases not matched to a gene: 8. The CDR3 is 14 amino acids. The CDR3 coding sequence is TGTGCCAGCAGCCCGAGCGGGGTCAGTTACGAGCAGTACTTC. Residues: CASSPSGVSYEQYF.

V gene TRBV6-2 or TRBV6-3 combines with J gene TRBJ2-3, with no clear D. The CDR3 is made up of 13 amino acids. The germline V gene encodes CDR1 MNHEY and CDR2 SVGEGT. V lost 7 bases and J lost 3, with 11 bases in between. The CDR3 bases are TGTGCCAGCAACCCGACACATACAGATACGCAGTATTTT. Amino acid sequence: CASNPTHTDTQYF.

The genes are TRBV12-3 or TRBV12-4 and TRBJ2-5; D gene unclear. V was pared by 2 bases and J by 4 bases, with 8 bases between. The CDR3 runs 13 residues. CDR3 residues: CASSLSGRETQYF. The CDR3 coding sequence is TGTGCCAGCAGTTTAAGTGGTAGAGAGACCCAGTACTTC.

This clone has a single count. CDR3 sequence reads: CASSFLRGGQETQYF. The CDR3 DNA reads as TGTGCCAGCAGCTTTCTTAGGGGAGGGCAAGAGACCCAGTACTTC. The V gene is TRBV7-2, the J gene TRBJ2-5, with TRBD2 matching over 7 bases. The CDR3 totals 15 residues. Unmatched junction bases numbered 6, after V lost 3 bases and J lost 2 bases. Germline assignment: CDR1 SGHTA and CDR2 FQGNSA. Based on the CDR3 plus reference TRBV7-2 and TRBJ2-5, the full variable domain is GAGVSQSPSNKVTEKGKDVELRCDPISGHTALYWYRQSLGQGLEFLIYFQGNSAPDKSGLPSDRFSAERTGGSVSTLTIQRTQQEDSAVYLCASSFLRGGQETQYFGPGTRLLVL.

J is TRBJ1-1 and V is TRBV19; tentatively, D is TRBD1 (6 bases). The ends were cut back, 4 bases at V and 1 base at J, with 7 bases in the middle. Germline CDR1 and CDR2: LNHDA and SQIVND (reference sequence). CDR3 length equals 13 residues. The CDR3 protein is CASSTGQNTEAFF. In DNA, the CDR3 is TGTGCCAGTAGTACGGGACAGAACACTGAAGCTTTCTTT.

The J gene is TRBJ2-1, the V gene TRBV5-4; 9 bases line up with TRBD2. V shed 0 bases and J 2 bases; nucleotides not matched to a gene: 3. The germline gives CDR1 SGHNT, CDR2 YYREEE (reference sequence). The CDR3 length is 16 residues. This CDR3 is CASSLVAGAPYNEQFF. The CDR3 nucleotides are TGTGCCAGCAGCTTGGTAGCGGGGGCTCCCTACAATGAGCAGTTCTTC.

This sequence joins TRBV7-9 and TRBJ2-1, with TRBD2 identical over 7 bases. CDR1 SEHNR and CDR2 FQNEAQ come from the germline V gene (reference sequence). This CDR3 contains 15 residues. V trimming: 6 bases; J trimming: 4 bases; junction bases outside the gene matches: 9. CDR3 amino acids: CASSFPGLTYNEQFF. CDR3 nucleotide sequence: TGTGCCAGCAGTTTTCCGGGACTAACTTACAATGAGCAGTTCTTC. Looking up the rest from reference TRBV7-9 and TRBJ2-1 gives the full variable domain: DTGVSQNPRHKITKRGQNVTFRCDPISEHNRLYWYRQTLGQGPEFLTYFQNEAQLEKSRLLSDRFSAERPKGSFSTLEIQRTEQGDSAMYLCASSFPGLTYNEQFFGPGTRLTVL.

V and J are TRBV5-6 and TRBJ2-7; the D gene is possibly TRBD2 (6 bases). This CDR3 has 15 amino acids. Trimming cost V 2 bases and J 1 base, with 13 bases left between them. Germline lookup yields CDR1 SGHDT and CDR2 YYEEEE. The CDR3 DNA is TGTGCCAGCAGCTTTGGTTATGGGGGGTCCTACGAGCAGTACTTC. It yields the protein CASSFGYGGSYEQYF.

V and J are TRBV19 and TRBJ2-1, with D possibly matching TRBD2 (6 bases). Trimming stripped 5 bases from V and 5 bases from J, with 16 bases between. Per germline, CDR1 LNHDA and CDR2 SQIVND (reference sequence). The length of the CDR3 is 15 residues. CDR3 region: CASSLRDSKNNEQFF. CDR3 bases: TGTGCCAGTAGTCTCCGGGACTCAAAAAACAATGAGCAGTTCTTC.

The rearrangement links TRBV28 to TRBJ2-7; D not certain. V lost 8 bases and J 3 bases, leaving 8 bases between the germline ends. CDR1 and CDR2 (germline): MDHEN, SYDVKM. The CDR3 is made up of 11 amino acids. The CDR3 DNA reads as TGTGCCAGCGGTAACAGCTACGAGCAGTACTTC. This sequence encodes CASGNSYEQYF.

The chain is built from TRBV5-6 and TRBJ2-5; 7 bases align to TRBD1. CDR3 length equals 14 residues. CDR1 is SGHDT and CDR2 is YYEEEE in the germline V gene. The junction had 6 bases not matched to a gene; V was cut back by 2 bases and J by 5 bases. The CDR3 region is CASSFWVRGETQYF. The CDR3 DNA sequence: TGTGCCAGCAGCTTCTGGGTCAGGGGGGAGACCCAGTACTTC.

V usage is TRBV7-8 and J usage is TRBJ2-3; 12 bases are shared with TRBD2. The CDR3 length is 17 residues. Germline V CDR1 and CDR2: SGHVS, FQNEAQ. V shed 5 bases, J shed 5 bases, and the junction held 11 bases outside the gene matches. The CDR3 DNA is TGTGCCAGCAGCCCCGAACCTAGCGGGAGGGCGGTAGATACGCAGTATTTT. Protein product: CASSPEPSGRAVDTQYF.

J is TRBJ2-1 and V is TRBV5-4, with TRBD2 identical over 14 bases. This CDR3 has 16 amino acids. With 4 bases clipped from V and 4 bases from J, the junction kept 4 bases outside the gene matches. CDR1 SGHNT and CDR2 YYREEE come from the germline V gene (reference sequence). This chain's CDR3 is CASSKGLAGVYNEQFF. The CDR3 DNA reads TGTGCCAGCAGCAAGGGACTAGCGGGGGTATACAATGAGCAGTTCTTC.

CDR3 sequence reads: CASSESEHQETQYF. Here the CDR3 DNA reads TGTGCCAGCAGTGAAAGCGAGCACCAAGAGACCCAGTACTTC. The genes are TRBV2 and TRBJ2-5; no clear D. The CDR3 contains 14 residues. V gave up 2 bases and J gave up 0 bases, with 7 bases separating them. Germline loops: CDR1 SNHLY, CDR2 FYNNEI.

The rearrangement uses TRBV19 and TRBJ2-7, with 7 bases matching TRBD2. The CDR3 is 17 amino acids. The V gene's germline CDR1 is LNHDA and CDR2 SQIVND (reference sequence). V shed 5 bases, J shed 3 bases, and the junction held 16 bases outside the gene matches. The CDR3 is CASSSRKAGAGVYEQYF. CDR3 DNA: TGTGCCAGTAGTTCGCGTAAGGCAGGCGCGGGGGTCTACGAGCAGTACTTC.

In its sample, this clone was seen once. V is TRBV7-9 and J is TRBJ1-6; unclear D gene. Germline assignment: CDR1 SEHNR and CDR2 FQNEAQ (reference sequence). The CDR3 runs 15 residues. V lost 1 base to trimming and J lost 10 bases, with 14 bases between them. The CDR3: CASSLEGGLDSPLHF. For the CDR3, the DNA is TGTGCCAGCAGCTTAGAAGGAGGGTTGGACTCACCCCTCCACTTT.

This clone was seen only once. The chain is built from TRBV4-3 and TRBJ1-5, with D unresolved. This CDR3 is built from 13 residues. Germline V CDR1 and CDR2: LGHNA, YSLEER. The V end was cut by 1 base, the J end by 7 bases, with 8 bases between. The CDR3 loop reads CASSQGEGQPQHF. CDR3 nucleotide sequence: TGCGCCAGCAGCCAAGGAGAGGGACAGCCCCAGCATTTT.

The chain carries TRBV7-8 and TRBJ2-7, with 10 bases fitting TRBD1. J lost 1 base, V lost 5 bases, and 5 bases had no gene match. Germline V gene data show CDR1 as SGHVS and CDR2 as FQNEAQ. The CDR3 has 15 residues. The CDR3 here is CASSRGTGVSYEQYF. CDR3 bases: TGTGCCAGCAGCCGAGGGACAGGGGTGTCCTACGAGCAGTACTTC.

The chain employs TRBV9 and TRBJ2-3; D not resolved. This CDR3 has 13 residues. In germline, CDR1 is SGDLS, CDR2 YYNGEE. Trimming removed 2 bases at V and 0 bases at J, with 4 bases between. The CDR3 protein is CASSVGSTDTQYF. In nucleotides, the CDR3 is TGTGCCAGCAGCGTTGGCAGCACAGATACGCAGTATTTT.

This clone was found a few times. This chain uses TRBV18 with TRBJ2-3, with D maybe TRBD2 (7 bases). The CDR3 sequence is 15 residues long. V lost 5 bases and J lost 5, with 17 bases in between. CDR1 is KGHSH, CDR2 LQKENI, per germline. The CDR3 loop is CASSATGGARDTQYF. The CDR3, as DNA: TGTGCCAGCTCAGCTACTGGGGGGGCTCGAGATACGCAGTATTTT.